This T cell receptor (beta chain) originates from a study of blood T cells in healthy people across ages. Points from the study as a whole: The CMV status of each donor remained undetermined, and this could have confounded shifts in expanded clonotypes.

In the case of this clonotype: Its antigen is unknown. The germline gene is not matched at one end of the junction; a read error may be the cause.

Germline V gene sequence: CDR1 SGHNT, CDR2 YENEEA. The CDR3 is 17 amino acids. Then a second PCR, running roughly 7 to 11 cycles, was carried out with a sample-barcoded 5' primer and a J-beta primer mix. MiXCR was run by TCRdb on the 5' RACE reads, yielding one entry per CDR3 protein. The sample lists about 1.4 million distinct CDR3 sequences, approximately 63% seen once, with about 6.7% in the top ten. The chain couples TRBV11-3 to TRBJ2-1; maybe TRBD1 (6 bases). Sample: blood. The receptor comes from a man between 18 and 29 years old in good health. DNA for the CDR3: TGTGCCAGCAGCTTAGGACAGGCCACCACCCTCTACAATGAGCAGTTTTTC. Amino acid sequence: CASSLGQATTLYNEQFF.